This T cell receptor (beta chain) originates from a study of cytomegalovirus exposure and HLA in healthy donors. To note about this clone: No antigen is known for it.

Broader study findings: In a later analysis, DRB1 alleles had the most associated TCRs; HLA-C alleles the fewest. Accurate prediction of HLA-A and HLA-B alleles (for most subjects) was reportedly achieved from TCR beta sequences.

PCR employed 60 Vbeta and 13 Jbeta primers. The repertoire was sequenced with immunoSEQ multiplex PCR; TCRdb's copy has only in-frame clones and lacks some. Of about 150,000 clones in the sample, 60% to 75% were seen once. CDR3 length: 14 residues. CDR1 SEHNR and CDR2 FQNEAQ come from the germline V gene (reference sequence). Trimming took 1 base from V and 1 from J, leaving 8 bases between them. This rearrangement joins TRBV7-9 to TRBJ2-7, with a possible D match to TRBD2 (6 bases). Source material: PBMCs. The sequence came from a human donor in good health. As DNA, the CDR3 is TGTGCCAGCAGCTTAGAAGCGGGTTCCTACGAGCAGTACTTC. Residues: CASSLEAGSYEQYF.